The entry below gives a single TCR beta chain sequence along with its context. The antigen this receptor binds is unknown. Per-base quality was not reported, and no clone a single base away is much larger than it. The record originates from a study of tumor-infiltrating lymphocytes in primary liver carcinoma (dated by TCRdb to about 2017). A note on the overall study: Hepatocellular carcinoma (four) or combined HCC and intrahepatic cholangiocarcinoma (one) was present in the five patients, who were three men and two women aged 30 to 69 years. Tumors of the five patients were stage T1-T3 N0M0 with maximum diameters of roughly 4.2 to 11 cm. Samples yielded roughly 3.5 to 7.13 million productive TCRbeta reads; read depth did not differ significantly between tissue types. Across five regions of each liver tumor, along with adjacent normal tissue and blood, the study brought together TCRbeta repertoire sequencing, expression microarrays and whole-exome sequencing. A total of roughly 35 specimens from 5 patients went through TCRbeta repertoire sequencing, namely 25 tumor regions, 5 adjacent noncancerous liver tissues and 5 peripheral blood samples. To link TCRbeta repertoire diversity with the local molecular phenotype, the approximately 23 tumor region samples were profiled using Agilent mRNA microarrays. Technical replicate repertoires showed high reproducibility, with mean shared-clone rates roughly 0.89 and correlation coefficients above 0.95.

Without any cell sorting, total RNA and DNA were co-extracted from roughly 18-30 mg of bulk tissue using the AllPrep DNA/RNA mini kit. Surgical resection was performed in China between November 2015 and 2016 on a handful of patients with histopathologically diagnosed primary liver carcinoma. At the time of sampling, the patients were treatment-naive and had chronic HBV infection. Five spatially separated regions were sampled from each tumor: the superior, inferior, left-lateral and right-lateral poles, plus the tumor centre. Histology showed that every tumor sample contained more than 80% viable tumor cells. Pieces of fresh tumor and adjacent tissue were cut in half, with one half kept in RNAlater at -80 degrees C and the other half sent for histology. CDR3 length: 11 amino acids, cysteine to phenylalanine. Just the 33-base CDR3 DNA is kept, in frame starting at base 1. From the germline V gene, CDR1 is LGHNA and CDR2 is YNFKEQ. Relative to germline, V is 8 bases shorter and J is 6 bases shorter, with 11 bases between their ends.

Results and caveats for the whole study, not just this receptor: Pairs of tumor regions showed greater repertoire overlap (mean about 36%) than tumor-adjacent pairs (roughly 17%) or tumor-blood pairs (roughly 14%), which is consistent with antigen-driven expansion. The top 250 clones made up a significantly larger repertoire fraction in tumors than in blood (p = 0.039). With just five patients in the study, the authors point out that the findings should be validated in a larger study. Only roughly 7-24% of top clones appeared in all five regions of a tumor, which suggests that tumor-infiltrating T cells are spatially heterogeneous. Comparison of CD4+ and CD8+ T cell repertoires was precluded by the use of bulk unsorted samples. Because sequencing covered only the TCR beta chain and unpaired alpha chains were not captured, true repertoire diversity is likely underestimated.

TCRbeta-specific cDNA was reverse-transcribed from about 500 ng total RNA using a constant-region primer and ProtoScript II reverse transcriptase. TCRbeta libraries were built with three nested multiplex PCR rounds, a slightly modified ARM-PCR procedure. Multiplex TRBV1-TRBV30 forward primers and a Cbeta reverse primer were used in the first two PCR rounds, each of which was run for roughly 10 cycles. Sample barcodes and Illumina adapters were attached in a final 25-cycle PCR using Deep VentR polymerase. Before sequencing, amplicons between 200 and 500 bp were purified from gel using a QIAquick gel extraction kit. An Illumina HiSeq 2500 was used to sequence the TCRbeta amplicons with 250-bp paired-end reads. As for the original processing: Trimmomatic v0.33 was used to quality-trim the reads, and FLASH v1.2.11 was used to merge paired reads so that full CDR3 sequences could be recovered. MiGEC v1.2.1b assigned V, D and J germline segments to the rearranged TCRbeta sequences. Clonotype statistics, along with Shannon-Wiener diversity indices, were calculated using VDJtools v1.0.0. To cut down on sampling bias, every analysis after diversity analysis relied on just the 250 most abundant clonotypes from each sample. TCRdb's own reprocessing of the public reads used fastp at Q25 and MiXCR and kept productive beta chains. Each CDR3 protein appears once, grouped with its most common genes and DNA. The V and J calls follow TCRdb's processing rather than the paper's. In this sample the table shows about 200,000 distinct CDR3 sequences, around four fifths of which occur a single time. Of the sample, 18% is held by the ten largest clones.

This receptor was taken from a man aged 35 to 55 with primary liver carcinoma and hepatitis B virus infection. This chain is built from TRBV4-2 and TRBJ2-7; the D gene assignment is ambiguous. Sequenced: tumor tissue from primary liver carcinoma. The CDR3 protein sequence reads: CASQDRSEQYF. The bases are TGTGCCAGCCAAGATCGGAGCGAGCAGTACTTC.